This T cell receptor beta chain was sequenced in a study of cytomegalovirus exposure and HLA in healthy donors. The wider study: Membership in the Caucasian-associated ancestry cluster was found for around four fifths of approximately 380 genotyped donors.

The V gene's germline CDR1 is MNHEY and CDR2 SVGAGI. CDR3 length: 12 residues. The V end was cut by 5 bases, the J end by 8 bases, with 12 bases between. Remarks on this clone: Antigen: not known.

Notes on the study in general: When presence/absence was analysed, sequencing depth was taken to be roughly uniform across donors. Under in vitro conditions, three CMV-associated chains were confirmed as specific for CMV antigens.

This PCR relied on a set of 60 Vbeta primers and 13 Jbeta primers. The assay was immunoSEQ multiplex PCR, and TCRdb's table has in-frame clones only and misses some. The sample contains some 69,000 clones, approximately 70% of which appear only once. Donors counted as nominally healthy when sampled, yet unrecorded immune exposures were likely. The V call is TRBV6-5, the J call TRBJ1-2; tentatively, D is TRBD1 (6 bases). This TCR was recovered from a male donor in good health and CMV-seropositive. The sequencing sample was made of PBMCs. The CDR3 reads CASSGRGWGYTF. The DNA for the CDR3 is TGTGCCAGCAGTGGCAGGGGTTGGGGCTACACCTTC.